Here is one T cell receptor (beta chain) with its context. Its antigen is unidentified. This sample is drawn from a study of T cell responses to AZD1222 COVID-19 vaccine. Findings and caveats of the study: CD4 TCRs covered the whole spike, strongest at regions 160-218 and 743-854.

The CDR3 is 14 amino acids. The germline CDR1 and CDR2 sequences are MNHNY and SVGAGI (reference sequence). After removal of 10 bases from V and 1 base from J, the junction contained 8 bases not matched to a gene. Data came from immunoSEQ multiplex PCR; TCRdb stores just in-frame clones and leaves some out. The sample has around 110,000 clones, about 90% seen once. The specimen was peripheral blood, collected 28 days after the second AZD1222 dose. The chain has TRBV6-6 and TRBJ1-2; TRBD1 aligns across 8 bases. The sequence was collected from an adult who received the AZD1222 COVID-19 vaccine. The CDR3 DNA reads TGTGCCACCAACGACAGGGGAGGTAACTATGGCTACACCTTC. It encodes CATNDRGGNYGYTF.